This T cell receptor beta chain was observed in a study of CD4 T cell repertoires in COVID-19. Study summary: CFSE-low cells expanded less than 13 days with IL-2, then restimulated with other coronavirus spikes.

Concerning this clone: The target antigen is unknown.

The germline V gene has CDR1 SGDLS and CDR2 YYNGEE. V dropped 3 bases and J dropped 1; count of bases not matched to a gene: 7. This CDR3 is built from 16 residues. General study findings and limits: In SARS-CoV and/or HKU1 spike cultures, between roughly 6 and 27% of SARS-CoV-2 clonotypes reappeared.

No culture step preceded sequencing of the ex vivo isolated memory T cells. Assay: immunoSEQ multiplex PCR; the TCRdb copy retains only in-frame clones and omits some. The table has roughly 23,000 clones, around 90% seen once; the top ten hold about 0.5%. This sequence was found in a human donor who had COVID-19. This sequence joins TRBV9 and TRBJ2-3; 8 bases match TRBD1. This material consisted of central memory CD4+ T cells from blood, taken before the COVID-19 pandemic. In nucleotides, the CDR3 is TGTGCCAGCAGCGCCGGACAGGGCGAGGGCACAGATACGCAGTATTTT. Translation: CASSAGQGEGTDTQYF.